This note documents a single TCR beta chain sequence. Its antigen remains unidentified. This sample stems from a study of CD8 T cells in ankylosing spondylitis. Study-level results: Disease-linked clones were found to be CD8+ and relatively rare in peripheral blood. In ankylosing spondylitis blood, a motif of roughly 8 highly homologous TCR beta variants appeared characteristic.

The CDR3 sequence is 17 residues long. V lost 0 bases, J lost 5 bases, and 9 bases stayed unmatched. Germline lookup yields CDR1 LNHNV and CDR2 YYDKDF (reference sequence). By quantitative 5'-RACE with molecular barcodes, the TCR beta libraries were made. TCRdb reprocessed the 5' RACE reads with MiXCR, giving one entry per CDR3 protein. Among 250,000 to 300,000 distinct CDR3 sequences listed, about a sixth were seen once. Sequenced: blood, either unsorted or a sorted T cell fraction (not recorded which). The gene calls are TRBV15 and TRBJ2-7; 11 bases agree with TRBD2. The sequence came from a male donor with ankylosing spondylitis or in good health (not recorded which). The DNA of the CDR3 is TGTGCCACCAGCAGAGATTTTTCACTAGCGGGAGATAACGAGCAGTACTTC. Translated: CATSRDFSLAGDNEQYF. The full variable domain, rest sourced from reference TRBV15 and TRBJ2-7, is DAMVIQNPRYQVTQFGKPVTLSCSQTLNHNVMYWYQQKSSQAPKLLFHYYDKDFNNEADTPDNFQSRRPNTSFCFLDIRSPGLGDTAMYLCATSRDFSLAGDNEQYFGPGTRLTVT.